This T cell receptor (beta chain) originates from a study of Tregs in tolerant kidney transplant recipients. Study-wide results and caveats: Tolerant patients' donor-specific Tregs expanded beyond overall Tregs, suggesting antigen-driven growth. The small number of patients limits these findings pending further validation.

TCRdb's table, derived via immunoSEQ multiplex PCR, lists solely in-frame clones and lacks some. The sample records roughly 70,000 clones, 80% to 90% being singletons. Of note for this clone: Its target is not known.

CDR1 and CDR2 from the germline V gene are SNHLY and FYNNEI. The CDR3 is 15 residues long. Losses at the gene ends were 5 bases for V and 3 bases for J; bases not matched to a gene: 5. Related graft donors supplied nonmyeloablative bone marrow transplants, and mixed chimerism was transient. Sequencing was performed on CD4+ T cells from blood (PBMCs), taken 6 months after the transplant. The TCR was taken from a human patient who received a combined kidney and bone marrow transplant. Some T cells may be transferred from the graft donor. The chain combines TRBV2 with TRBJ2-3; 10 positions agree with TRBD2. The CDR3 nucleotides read TGTGCCAGCAGTTCCAGCGGGGGGGGGACAGATACGCAGTATTTT. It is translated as CASSSSGGGTDTQYF.